This T cell receptor (beta chain) was identified in a study of blood T cell repertoires in COVID-19. Background on the study: Spain, Italy and the United States supplied samples that represented acute and convalescent COVID-19. PBMCs, B-cell-depleted T cells, or T cells were the source of the cDNA or gDNA that made up the material.

This clone has just a few counts. In the original processing: Nucleated cell counts were estimated from reference gene primer amplification. Profiling relied on immunoSEQ multiplex PCR, and the TCRdb table lists in-frame clones only, not all of them. V, J and clone size derive from that table, while D and trimming were established from the DNA sequence. Among over 150,000 clones listed, around three quarters were seen once. Germline assignment: CDR1 SEHNR and CDR2 FQNEAQ (reference sequence). V dropped 4 bases and J dropped 8; count of bases not matched to a gene: 10. CDR3 length equals 15 residues. The material sequenced was peripheral blood. The chain links TRBV7-9 to TRBJ2-1; 8 bases match TRBD2. This TCR was sampled from an older man with acute or convalescent COVID-19. CDR3 sequence reads: CASSSVGTRLDEQFF. DNA of the CDR3: TGTGCCAGCAGCTCCGTAGGGACTAGACTCGATGAGCAGTTCTTC.